This TCR beta chain was observed in a study of CD8+CD57+ T cells in acquired aplastic anemia. Study information: Healthy-donor CD4+ cells averaged about 9.9 million reads. Whole-study findings and limits: About 29 CD8+ CDR3 sequences occurred in both the patients and the controls.

This clonotype has ten or more counts. Its antigen remains unknown. J was trimmed by 7 bases and V by 3 bases; bases with no gene match: 9. Per germline, CDR1 LNHNV and CDR2 YYDKDF (reference sequence). The CDR3 extends over 14 amino acids. Profiling of TCR beta VDJ combinations and CDR3 sequences used genomic DNA as template. One entry per CDR3 protein, called by TCRdb with MiXCR from the reads. Of under 250,000 distinct CDR3 sequences listed, 30% to 40% were seen once; the top ten hold 0.95% to 1.2%. J is TRBJ2-7 and V is TRBV15; 7 nucleotides agree with TRBD2. What was sequenced was sorted CD4+, CD8+, or CD8+CD57+ T cells (not recorded which) from PBMCs. This receptor was identified in a human donor in good health, serving as a control. The DNA of the CDR3 is TGTGCCACCAGCAGGGGGGGGGATTTTGGGGAGCAGTACTTC. Encoded protein: CATSRGGDFGEQYF.